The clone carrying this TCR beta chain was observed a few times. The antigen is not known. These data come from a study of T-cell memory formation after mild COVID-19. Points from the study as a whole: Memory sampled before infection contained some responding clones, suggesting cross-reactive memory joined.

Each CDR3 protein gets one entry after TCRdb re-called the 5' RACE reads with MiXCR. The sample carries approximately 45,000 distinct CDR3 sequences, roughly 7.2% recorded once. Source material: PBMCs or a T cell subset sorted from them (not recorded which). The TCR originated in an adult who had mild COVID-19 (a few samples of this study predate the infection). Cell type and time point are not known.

The CDR3 region has the DNA TGCAGTGCTAGAGACCAGGGGATTTATAATTCACCCCTCCACTTT. It yields the protein CSARDQGIYNSPLHF. The chain is built from TRBV20-1 and TRBJ1-6; tentatively, D is TRBD1 (6 bases). The CDR3 is made up of 15 amino acids. Trimming took 0 bases from V and 4 from J, leaving 10 bases between them. Germline loops: CDR1 DFQATT, CDR2 SNEGSKA (reference sequence).